This TCR beta chain emerged from a study of early T cells in non-severe SARS-CoV-2 infection. The CDR3 totals 15 residues. Trimming cost V 1 base and J 2 bases, with 12 bases left between them. Germline V CDR1 and CDR2: SGHDN, FVKESK. Study-level points and caveats: Lookups in VDJdb leaned toward anti-spike CD8 responses and missed private and CD4 specificities.

TCRdb analysed the 5' RACE reads with MiXCR anew, one entry per CDR3 protein. The table lists approximately 70,000 distinct CDR3 sequences, roughly a tenth of them singletons. This clonotype was observed a handful of times. Its antigen is unknown. The chain recombines TRBV14 with TRBJ2-7; D gene ambiguous. Sequenced material: whole blood, taken at baseline. The TCR sequence derives from an adult who was a healthcare worker with PCR-confirmed SARS-CoV-2 infection or an uninfected control (not recorded which). CDR3 region: CASSQGPIRTYEQYF. In DNA, the CDR3 is TGTGCCAGCAGCCAAGGGCCGATCCGGACCTACGAGCAGTACTTC.